This T cell receptor beta chain was retrieved from a study of T cells in Graves' hyperthyroidism and ophthalmopathy (dated by TCRdb to about 2019). About the full investigation: Peripheral blood was collected at initial diagnosis, before any treatment. TCR V-J signatures able to tell the groups apart were searched for in a discovery cohort of 95 or so patients, of whom more than 40 had Graves' ophthalmopathy and 57 had stable Graves' hyperthyroidism. The 100 discovery patients were randomly split 7:3 into training and test sets. Prospective prediction of ophthalmopathy was tested in an independent validation cohort consisting of roughly 19 hyperthyroidism patients and around 16 patients who later progressed to ophthalmopathy. The study also compared thyroid tissue and blood T-cell repertoires from 6 or 7 Graves' hyperthyroidism patients. The paper describes TCR Vbeta CDR3 sequencing of 140 or so peripheral blood samples, made up of 43 ophthalmopathy patients, around 78 hyperthyroidism patients and some 17 progressor patients. Once sampling was done, hyperthyroidism patients were given methimazole at a starting dose of 30 mg daily, whereas ophthalmopathy patients were given high-dose intravenous methylprednisolone.

TCR beta CDR3 regions were amplified from RNA transcripts. The TCR CDR3 was subjected to a first round of RT-PCR using the HTBI primer set and the Qiagen OneStep RT-PCR kit. Libraries were constructed in a second round of multiplex PCR, after which size selection and purification were performed. The libraries were sequenced on an Illumina HiSeq2000 using paired-end 100 bp reads. In the original analysis: SOAPnuke was used to process the raw data, with reads discarded if the reads contained adapters or uncalled bases, had a mean Phred below 15, or lacked an exact constant-primer or identifier match. High-quality paired reads were merged using COPE v1.2.5, and each unique nucleotide sequence was defined as a clonotype. MiTCR v1.1 was used to align the clonotypes against IMGT TRBV, TRBD and TRBJ reference segments. Analysis was restricted to V-J combinations with a frequency above 0.0001, which covered 99% to 99.2% of repertoires. A TCS score was defined as the ratio of F50 (clonal expansion) to E x V (chaos), with BLOSUM62-based TCRdist applied between CDR3 peptides within each V-J. Welch's t-statistics and random forest reduced 514 V-J features to about 13, which were used in a naive Bayes classifier (R e1071). TCRdb reprocessing: public reads trimmed at Q25 with fastp, clones called with MiXCR, in-frame beta chains kept. Each entry is one CDR3 protein sequence, shown with its most common DNA and genes. TCRdb, rather than the study authors, made the V and J calls. This sample is represented by roughly 500,000 distinct CDR3 sequences; under 25% of them were singletons. The ten most abundant clones make up 45% to 50% of the sample.

In the ophthalmopathy patients, disease was moderately to severely active, with a Clinical Activity Score of 3 or more, a NOSPECS grade of 4 or more, and a duration of less than 3 months. Any patient with an uncontrolled infection, another autoimmune disease, pregnancy or lactation was excluded. Diagnoses were based on clinical symptoms, serum thyroxine and TRAb, thyroid ultrasound and orbital computed tomography. Ficoll-Paque density gradient centrifugation was used to isolate PBMCs from around 9.1 ml of fresh peripheral blood. Trizol reagent was used to extract total RNA, and RNA quality was then checked on an Agilent 2100 Bioanalyzer. Concerning this clonotype itself: Its antigen is not yet known. Mismatch with germline at one junction end may stem from a read error.

Per the germline V gene, WSHSY is the CDR1 and SAAADI is the CDR2. Spanning cysteine to phenylalanine, the CDR3 consists of 13 amino acids. The kept DNA is CDR3 alone, 39 bases in frame from the first base. Study-level results and caveats: No statistical method was used to set the sample size in advance, and investigators knew the group allocation. During validation, the model predicted progression to ophthalmopathy a median of around 6 months ahead of onset, with around 65% sensitivity and around 73% specificity. A 13 V-J signature model separated ophthalmopathy from stable hyperthyroidism, with approximately 86% sensitivity and roughly 81% specificity in cross-validation and 80%/75% in testing. Most expanded thyroid clonotypes (frequency above 0.001) were also found in blood, which suggests that blood repertoires may mirror thyroid immune responses.

The V and J segments used are TRBV10-2 and TRBJ1-1; no D gene can be assigned with confidence. Sequencing input: blood. The source is a woman in her sixties or seventies with Graves' ophthalmopathy. The CDR3 protein is CASSFGVNTETFF. The DNA reads TGCGCCAGCAGTTTTGGGGTGAACACTGAAACTTTCTTT.